The 5 T cell receptor beta chains given below trace back to one sample, sequenced in a study of shared clonotypes between healthy human individuals. The assay was immunoSEQ multiplex PCR, and TCRdb's table has in-frame clones only and misses some. This sample has roughly 500,000 clones, with 96% found just once. Sequencing was performed on naive CD4+ T cells sorted from blood. Subset denoted: CD45RA+ positively selected. All receptors derive from a woman aged 25 to 39 in good health.

The rearrangement uses TRBV2 and TRBJ2-5; either TRBD1 or TRBD2 may fit D (5 bases each). V was clipped by 5 bases and J by 6 bases, with 13 bases between them. Germline-derived CDR1 and CDR2 are SNHLY and FYNNEI. This CDR3 comprises 13 residues. The CDR3 DNA sequence: TGTGCCAGCAGTTGGGTAGGGGAGAAGACCCAGTACTTC. It is translated as CASSWVGEKTQYF. The full variable domain, completed using reference TRBV2 and TRBJ2-5, is EPEVTQTPSHQVTQMGQEVILRCVPISNHLYFYWYRQILGQKVEFLVSFYNNEISEKSEIFDDQFSVERPDGSNFTLKIRSTKLEDSAMYFCASSWVGEKTQYFGPGTRLLVL.

The V call is TRBV5-1, the J call TRBJ2-7, with 9 bases that match TRBD2. The V segment lost 2 bases and the J segment 2 bases; nucleotides outside the gene matches: 8. The CDR3 has 16 amino acids. The V gene's germline CDR1 is SGHRS and CDR2 YFSETQ. The CDR3 region is CASSLWGGRETYEQYF. DNA of the CDR3: TGCGCCAGCAGCTTATGGGGCGGGAGGGAGACCTACGAGCAGTACTTC. Full variable domain (missing parts from reference TRBV5-1 and TRBJ2-7): KAGVTQTPRYLIKTRGQQVTLSCSPISGHRSVSWYQQTPGQGLQFLFEYFSETQRNKGNFPGRFSGRQFSNSRSEMNVSTLELGDSALYLCASSLWGGRETYEQYFGPGTRLTVT.

The rearrangement uses TRBV5-6 and TRBJ1-2; D is uncertain. This CDR3 spans 12 amino acids. The V end lost 1 base, the J end lost 2 bases, and 3 bases lay between the germline ends. The germline V gene encodes CDR1 SGHDT and CDR2 YYEEEE. Written as DNA, the CDR3 is TGTGCCAGCAGCTTGAACAACTATGGCTACACCTTC. Translated: CASSLNNYGYTF.

This clone came up once. The chain uses TRBV6-1 and TRBJ2-1; 13 nucleotides line up with TRBD2. Germline CDR1 MNHNS, CDR2 SASEGT. CDR3 length: 15 residues. Unmatched junction bases numbered 4, after V lost 6 bases and J lost 5 bases. CDR3 coding DNA: TGTGCCAGCAGCCTAACTAGCGGGAGGGACAATGAGCAGTTCTTC. As protein: CASSLTSGRDNEQFF.

The chain uses TRBV2 and TRBJ1-6, with a tentative D call TRBD1 (6 bases). The CDR3 has 12 amino acids. The V gene lost 10 bases and the J gene lost 13 bases, with 17 bases spanning the gap. CDR1 is SNHLY, CDR2 FYNNEI, per germline. The CDR3 nucleotides read TGTGCCATCGGCCCCAGGGGTGTTCCCCTCCACTTT. Translating gives CAIGPRGVPLHF.